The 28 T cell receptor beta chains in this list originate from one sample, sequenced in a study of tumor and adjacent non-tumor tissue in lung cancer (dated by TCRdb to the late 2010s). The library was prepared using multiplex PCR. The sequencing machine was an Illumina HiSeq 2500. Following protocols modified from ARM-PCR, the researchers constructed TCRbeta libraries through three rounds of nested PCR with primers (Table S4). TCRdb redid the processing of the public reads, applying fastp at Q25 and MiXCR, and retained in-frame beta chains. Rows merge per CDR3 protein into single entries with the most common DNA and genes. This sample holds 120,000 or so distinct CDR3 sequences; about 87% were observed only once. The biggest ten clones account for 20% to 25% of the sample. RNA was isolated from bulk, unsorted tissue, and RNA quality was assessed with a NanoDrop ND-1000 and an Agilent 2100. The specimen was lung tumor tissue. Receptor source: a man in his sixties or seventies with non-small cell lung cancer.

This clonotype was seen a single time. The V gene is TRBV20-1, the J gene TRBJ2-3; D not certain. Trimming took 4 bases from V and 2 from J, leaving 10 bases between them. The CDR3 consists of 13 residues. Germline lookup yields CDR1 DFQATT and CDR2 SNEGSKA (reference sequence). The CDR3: CSAISADTDTQYF. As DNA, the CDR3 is TGCAGTGCTATCAGCGCAGACACAGATACGCAGTATTTT.

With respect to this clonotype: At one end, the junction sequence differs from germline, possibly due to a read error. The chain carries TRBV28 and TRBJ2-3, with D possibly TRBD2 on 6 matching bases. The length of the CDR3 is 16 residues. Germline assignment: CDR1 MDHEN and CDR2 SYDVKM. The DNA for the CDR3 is TGTCCCAGCAGGCGTGCGAAGAGACTAGGCACAGGTACGCAGTATTTT. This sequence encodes CPSRRAKRLGTGTQYF.

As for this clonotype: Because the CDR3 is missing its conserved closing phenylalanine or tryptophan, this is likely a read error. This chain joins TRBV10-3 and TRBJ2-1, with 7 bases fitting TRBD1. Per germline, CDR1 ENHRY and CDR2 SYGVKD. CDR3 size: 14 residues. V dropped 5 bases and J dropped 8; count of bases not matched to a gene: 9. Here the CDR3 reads CAISFDRVYYEQFY. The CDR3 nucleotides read TGTGCCATCAGTTTTGACAGGGTATACTATGAGCAGTTCTAC.

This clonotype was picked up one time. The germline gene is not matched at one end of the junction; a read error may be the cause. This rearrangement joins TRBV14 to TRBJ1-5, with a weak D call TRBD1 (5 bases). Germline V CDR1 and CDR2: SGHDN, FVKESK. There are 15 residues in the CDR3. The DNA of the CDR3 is TGTGCCAACAGCCAAAGGGGCGGGAACAATAAGCCCCAGCATTTT. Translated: CANSQRGGNNKPQHF.

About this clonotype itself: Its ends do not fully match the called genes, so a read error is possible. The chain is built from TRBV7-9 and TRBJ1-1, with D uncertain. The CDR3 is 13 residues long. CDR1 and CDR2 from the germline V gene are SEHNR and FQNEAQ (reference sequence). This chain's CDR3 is CASSLAGETEAFF. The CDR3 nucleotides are TGTGCTAGCAGCTTAGCCGGGGAGACTGAAGCTTTCTTT.

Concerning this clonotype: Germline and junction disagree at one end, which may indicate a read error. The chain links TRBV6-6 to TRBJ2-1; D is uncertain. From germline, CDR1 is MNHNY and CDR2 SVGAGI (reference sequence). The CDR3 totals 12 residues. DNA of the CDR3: TGTGCGAGCAGCCTCGGCTACGATGAGCAGTTCTTT. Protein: CASSLGYDEQFF.

The CDR3, as DNA: TGCGCCAGCAGCCCCCTTCTAGCGGGAGGGCAGGAAGAGTTCTTC. Protein product: CASSPLLAGGQEEFF. The J gene is TRBJ2-1, the V gene TRBV4-3, with 12 bases aligning to TRBD2. The CDR3 has 15 amino acids. Germline CDR1 and CDR2: LGHNA and YSLEER. Trimming cost V 4 bases and J 14 bases; bases outside gene matches: 12.

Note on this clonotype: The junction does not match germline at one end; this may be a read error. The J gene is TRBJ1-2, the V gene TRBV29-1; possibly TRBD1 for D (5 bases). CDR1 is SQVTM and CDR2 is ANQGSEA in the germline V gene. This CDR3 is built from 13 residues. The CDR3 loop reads CSALGRVNYGYTF. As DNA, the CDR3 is TGCAGCGCATTAGGCAGGGTGAACTATGGTTACACCTTC.

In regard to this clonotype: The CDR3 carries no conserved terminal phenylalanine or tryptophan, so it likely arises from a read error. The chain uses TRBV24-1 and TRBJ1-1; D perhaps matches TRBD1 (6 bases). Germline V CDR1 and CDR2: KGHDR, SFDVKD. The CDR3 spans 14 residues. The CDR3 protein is CATSEGAGNAEAFS. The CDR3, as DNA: TGTGCCACCAGTGAGGGGGCTGGGAACGCTGAAGCTTTCTCT.

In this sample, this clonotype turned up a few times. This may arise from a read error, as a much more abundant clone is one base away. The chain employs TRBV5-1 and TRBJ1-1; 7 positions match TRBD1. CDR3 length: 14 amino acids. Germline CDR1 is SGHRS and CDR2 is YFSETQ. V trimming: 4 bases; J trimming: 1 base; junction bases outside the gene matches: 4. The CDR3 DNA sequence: TGCGCCAGCAGCAGGGACAGCCAGAACACTGAAGCTTTCTTT. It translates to CASSRDSQNTEAFF. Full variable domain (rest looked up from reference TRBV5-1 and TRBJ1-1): KAGVTQTPRYLIKTRGQQVTLSCSPISGHRSVSWYQQTPGQGLQFLFEYFSETQRNKGNFPGRFSGRQFSNSRSEMNVSTLELGDSALYLCASSRDSQNTEAFFGQGTRLTVV.

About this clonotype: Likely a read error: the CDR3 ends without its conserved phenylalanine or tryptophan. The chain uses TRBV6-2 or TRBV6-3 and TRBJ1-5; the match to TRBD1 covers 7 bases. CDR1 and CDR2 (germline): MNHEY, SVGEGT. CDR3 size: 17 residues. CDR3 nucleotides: TGTGCCAGCAATTACCGTCCAGGGGGGGGTTTCAATCAGCCCCAGCATGTT. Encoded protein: CASNYRPGGGFNQPQHV.

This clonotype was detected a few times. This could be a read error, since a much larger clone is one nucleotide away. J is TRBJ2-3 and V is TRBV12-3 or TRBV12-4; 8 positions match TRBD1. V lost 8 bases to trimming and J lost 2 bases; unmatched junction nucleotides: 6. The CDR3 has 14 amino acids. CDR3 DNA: TGTGCCAGCGGCCGGGGACAGGACACAGATACGCAGTATTTT. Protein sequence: CASGRGQDTDTQYF.

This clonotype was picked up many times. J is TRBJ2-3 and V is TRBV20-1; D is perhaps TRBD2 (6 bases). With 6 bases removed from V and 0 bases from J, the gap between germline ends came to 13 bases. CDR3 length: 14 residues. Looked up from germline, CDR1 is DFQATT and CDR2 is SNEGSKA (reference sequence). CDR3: CSASGTGSTDTQYF. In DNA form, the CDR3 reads TGCAGTGCATCCGGGACTGGTAGCACAGATACGCAGTATTTT.

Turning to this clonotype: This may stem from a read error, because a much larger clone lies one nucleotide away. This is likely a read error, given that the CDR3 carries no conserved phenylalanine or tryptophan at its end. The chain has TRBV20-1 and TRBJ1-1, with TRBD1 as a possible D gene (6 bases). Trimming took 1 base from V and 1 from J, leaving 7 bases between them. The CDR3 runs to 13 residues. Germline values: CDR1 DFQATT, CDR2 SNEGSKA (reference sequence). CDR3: CSARVGGNTEAFS. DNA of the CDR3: TGCAGTGCTAGAGTAGGGGGGAACACTGAAGCTTTCTCT.

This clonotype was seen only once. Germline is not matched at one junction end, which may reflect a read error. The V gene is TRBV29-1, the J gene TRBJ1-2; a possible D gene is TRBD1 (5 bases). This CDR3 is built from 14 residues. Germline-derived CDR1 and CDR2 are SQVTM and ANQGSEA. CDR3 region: CRVEQAGGGYDYTF. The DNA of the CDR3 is TGCAGAGTTGAACAGGCAGGAGGCGGGTATGACTACACCTTC. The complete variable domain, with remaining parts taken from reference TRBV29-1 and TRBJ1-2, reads SAVISQKPSRDICQRGTSLTIQCQVDSQVTMMFWYRQQPGQSLTLIATANQGSEATYESGFVIDKFPISRPNLTFSTLTVSNMSPEDSSIYLCRVEQAGGGYDYTFGSGTRLTVV.

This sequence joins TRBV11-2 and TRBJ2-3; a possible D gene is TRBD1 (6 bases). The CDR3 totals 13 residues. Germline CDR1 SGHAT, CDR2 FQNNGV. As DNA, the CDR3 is TGTACCTGCAGCGGACGGACAGAGTGGAGGCAGTATTTT. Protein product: CTCSGRTEWRQYF.

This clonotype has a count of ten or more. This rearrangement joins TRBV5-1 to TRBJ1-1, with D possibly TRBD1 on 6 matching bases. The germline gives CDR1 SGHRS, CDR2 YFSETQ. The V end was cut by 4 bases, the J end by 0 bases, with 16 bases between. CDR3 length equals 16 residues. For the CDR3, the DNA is TGCGCCAGCAGCGTAGGAATGACAGGATTGAACACTGAAGCTTTCTTT. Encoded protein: CASSVGMTGLNTEAFF.

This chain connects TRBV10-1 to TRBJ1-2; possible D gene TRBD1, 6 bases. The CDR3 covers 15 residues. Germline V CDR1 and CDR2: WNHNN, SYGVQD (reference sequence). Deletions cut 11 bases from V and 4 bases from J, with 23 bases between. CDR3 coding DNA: TGCGCCGACAATGAGTCGACAGGTCAACCCTATGGCTACACCTTC. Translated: CADNESTGQPYGYTF.

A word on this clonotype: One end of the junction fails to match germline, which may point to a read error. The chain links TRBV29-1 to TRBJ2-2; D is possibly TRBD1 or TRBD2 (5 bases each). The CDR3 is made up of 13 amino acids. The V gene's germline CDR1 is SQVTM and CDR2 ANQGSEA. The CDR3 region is CSGLQWGTGELFF. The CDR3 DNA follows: TGCAGCGGCCTCCAATGGGGCACCGGGGAGCTGTTCTTT.

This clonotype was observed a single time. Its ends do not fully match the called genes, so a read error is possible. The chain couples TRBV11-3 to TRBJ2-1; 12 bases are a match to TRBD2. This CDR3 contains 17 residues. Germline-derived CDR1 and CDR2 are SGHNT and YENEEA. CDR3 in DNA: TGTACCAGCAGCTTCCTAGGGACTAGCGGGCGCTACAATGAGCGGTTCTTC. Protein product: CTSSFLGTSGRYNERFF.

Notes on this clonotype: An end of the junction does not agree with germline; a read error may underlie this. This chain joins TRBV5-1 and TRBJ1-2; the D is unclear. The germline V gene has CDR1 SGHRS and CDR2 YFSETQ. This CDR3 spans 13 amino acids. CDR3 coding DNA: TGCGCCAGCGGCTTGGAACTATTCTATGGCTACACCTTC. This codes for CASGLELFYGYTF. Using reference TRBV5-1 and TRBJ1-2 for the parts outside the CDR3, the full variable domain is KAGVTQTPRYLIKTRGQQVTLSCSPISGHRSVSWYQQTPGQGLQFLFEYFSETQRNKGNFPGRFSGRQFSNSRSEMNVSTLELGDSALYLCASGLELFYGYTFGSGTRLTVV.

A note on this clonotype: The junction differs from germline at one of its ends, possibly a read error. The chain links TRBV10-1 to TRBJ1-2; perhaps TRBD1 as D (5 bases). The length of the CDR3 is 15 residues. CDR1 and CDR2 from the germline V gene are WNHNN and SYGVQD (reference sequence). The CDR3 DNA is TGCGCCAACAGTGAGTCGACAGTCCAACCTTATGGCTACACCTTC. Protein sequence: CANSESTVQPYGYTF.

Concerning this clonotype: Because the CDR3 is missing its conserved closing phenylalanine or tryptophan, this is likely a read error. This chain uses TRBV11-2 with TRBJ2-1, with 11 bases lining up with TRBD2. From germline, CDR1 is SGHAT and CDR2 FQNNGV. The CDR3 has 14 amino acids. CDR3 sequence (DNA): TGTACCAGCAGCTTAGCGGGGGGGGCCAATGAGCAGTTCTCC. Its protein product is CTSSLAGGANEQFS.

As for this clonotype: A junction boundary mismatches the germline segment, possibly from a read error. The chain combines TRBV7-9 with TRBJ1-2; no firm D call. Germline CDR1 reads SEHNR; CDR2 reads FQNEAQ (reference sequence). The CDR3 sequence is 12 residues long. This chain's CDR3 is CASSHVSVGYTF. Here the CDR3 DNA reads TGTGCCAGCAGCCACGTCAGTGTCGGCTATACCTTC.

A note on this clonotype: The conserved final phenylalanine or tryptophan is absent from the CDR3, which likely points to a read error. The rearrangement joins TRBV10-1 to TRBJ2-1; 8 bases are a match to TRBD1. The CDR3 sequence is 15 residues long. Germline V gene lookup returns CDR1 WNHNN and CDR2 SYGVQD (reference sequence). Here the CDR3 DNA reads TGCACCAGCATTCGGACAGGGCCCTATTACAATGAGCAGTTCCTC. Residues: CTSIRTGPYYNEQFL.

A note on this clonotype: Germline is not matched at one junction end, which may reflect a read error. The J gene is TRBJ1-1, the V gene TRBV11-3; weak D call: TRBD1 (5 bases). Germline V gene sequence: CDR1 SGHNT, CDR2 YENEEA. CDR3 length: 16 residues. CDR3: CASSLKSGWMNNEALF. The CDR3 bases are TGTGCCAGCAGCTTAAAGTCAGGGTGGATGAACAATGAAGCTTTATTT.

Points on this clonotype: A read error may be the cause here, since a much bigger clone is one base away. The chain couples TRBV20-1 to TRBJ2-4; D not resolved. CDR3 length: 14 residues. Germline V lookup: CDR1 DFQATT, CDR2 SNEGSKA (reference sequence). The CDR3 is CNATVALAKNIQYF. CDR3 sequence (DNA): TGCAATGCTACTGTTGCGTTGGCCAAAAACATTCAGTACTTC.

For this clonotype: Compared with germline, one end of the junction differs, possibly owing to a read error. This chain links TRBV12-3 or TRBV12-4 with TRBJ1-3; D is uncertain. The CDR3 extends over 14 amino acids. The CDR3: CASSPGFDAKTTYF. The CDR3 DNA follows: TGTGCCAGCAGTCCGGGGTTTGACGCAAAAACCACATATTTT.